A single sample gave rise to the 22 T cell receptor beta chains below, sequenced in a study of Graves' ophthalmopathy and Graves' hyperthyroidism. The study amplified TCR beta CDR3 regions using RNA transcripts. RT-PCR was first run with HTBI primers, then multiplex PCR in a second round. One entry per CDR3 protein results from TCRdb running MiXCR on the multiplex PCR reads. The sample has 600,000 to 700,000 distinct CDR3 sequences; more than 40% are singletons. The specimen sequenced was peripheral blood. The receptor source for this set is an adult man with Graves' ophthalmopathy.

The chain joins TRBV7-9 to TRBJ2-1, with D possibly TRBD2 on 6 matching bases. Trimming removed 1 base at V and 5 bases at J, with 12 bases between. The germline CDR1 and CDR2 sequences are SEHNR and FQNEAQ (reference sequence). This CDR3 is 15 amino acids long. The CDR3 loop reads CASSLVRSGDNEQFF. The DNA of the CDR3 is TGTGCCAGCAGCTTAGTTCGGTCGGGGGACAATGAGCAGTTCTTC. Filled out from reference TRBV7-9 and TRBJ2-1, the complete variable domain reads DTGVSQNPRHKITKRGQNVTFRCDPISEHNRLYWYRQTLGQGPEFLTYFQNEAQLEKSRLLSDRFSAERPKGSFSTLEIQRTEQGDSAMYLCASSLVRSGDNEQFFGPGTRLTVL.

This clonotype came up many times. This sequence joins TRBV5-5 and TRBJ2-5; D is possibly TRBD1 (5 bases). The CDR3 contains 15 residues. V was trimmed by 1 base and J by 4 bases, leaving 14 bases between them. CDR1 and CDR2 from the germline V gene are SGHKS and YYEKEE (reference sequence). CDR3 nucleotide sequence: TGTGCCAGCAGCTTGTTCGGCAGGGTAGCAGAGACCCAGTACTTC. Amino acids: CASSLFGRVAETQYF.

On this clonotype itself: A read error may produce the germline difference seen at one junction end. The chain couples TRBV7-2 to TRBJ1-2, with D maybe TRBD1 (5 bases). This CDR3 contains 14 residues. Germline values: CDR1 SGHTA, CDR2 FQGNSA. CDR3 sequence reads: CVSSLQGANYGYTF. The CDR3, as DNA: TGTGTCAGCAGCTTGCAGGGAGCTAACTATGGCTACACCTTC.

The sample holds many counts of this clonotype. This chain joins TRBV7-9 and TRBJ1-1; D not certain. V lost 5 bases and J 1 base, leaving 11 bases between the germline ends. CDR1 SEHNR and CDR2 FQNEAQ come from the germline V gene (reference sequence). This CDR3 has 14 amino acids. The CDR3 DNA reads TGTGCCAGCAGCCCAGCTCCAGGGAACACTGAAGCTTTCTTT. Translating it yields CASSPAPGNTEAFF.

A note on this clonotype: It may be a read error: a sequence one base away is much more abundant. V is TRBV7-8 and J is TRBJ2-7; D is unclear. This CDR3 comprises 12 residues. Looked up from germline, CDR1 is SGHVS and CDR2 is FQNEAQ. The CDR3 nucleotides are TGTGCCAGCGCCCCCGGGCTCTACGAGCAGAACTTC. Encoded protein: CASAPGLYEQNF.

This clonotype was recorded at least ten times. This chain uses TRBV12-3 or TRBV12-4 with TRBJ2-7, with 8 bases that match TRBD2. The CDR3 is 13 residues long. Unmatched junction bases numbered 6, after V lost 7 bases and J lost 4 bases. The CDR3 DNA sequence: TGTGCCAGCACCGACCGGGAGGGTTACGAGCAGTACTTC. Protein: CASTDREGYEQYF.

This clonotype showed up many times. The chain is built from TRBV11-2 and TRBJ1-3; no clear D. V shed 5 bases and J shed 0 bases, with 14 bases lying between them. The CDR3 length is 16 residues. CDR1 is SGHAT, CDR2 FQNNGV, per germline. The CDR3 protein is CASSPHFGISGNTIYF. CDR3 DNA: TGTGCCAGCAGCCCGCATTTCGGGATCTCTGGAAACACCATATATTTT.

On this clonotype itself: A clone one base away is much larger, so this may be a read error. The chain is built from TRBV5-1 and TRBJ1-2; weak D call: TRBD1 (6 bases). Germline values: CDR1 SGHRS, CDR2 YFSETQ. V lost 4 bases and J lost 1, with 11 bases in between. This CDR3 has 14 residues. CDR3 bases: TGCGCCAGCAGCCAGGACAGAATTAACTATGGCTACACCTTC. It yields the protein CASSQDRINYGYTF.

This sequence joins TRBV2 and TRBJ1-1; D remains unclear. Trimming shortened V by 3 bases and J by 7 bases, and 12 bases separated the two germline ends. The CDR3 length is 13 residues. Germline values: CDR1 SNHLY, CDR2 FYNNEI. DNA of the CDR3: TGTGCCAGCAGTGACGGCCGGTTTAATGAAGCTTTCTTT. This gives the protein CASSDGRFNEAFF.

Ten or more counts support this clonotype. V and J are TRBV20-1 and TRBJ2-7; D gene unclear. Germline V lookup: CDR1 DFQATT, CDR2 SNEGSKA (reference sequence). The CDR3 extends over 11 amino acids. Trimming cost V 5 bases and J 3 bases, with 8 bases left between them. The CDR3 reads CSALLGYEQYF. In DNA form, the CDR3 reads TGCAGTGCTCTATTAGGCTACGAGCAGTACTTC.

This clonotype was seen at least ten times. V is TRBV7-2 and J is TRBJ1-1; D unclear. V was trimmed by 1 base and J by 0 bases, leaving 9 bases between them. Germline V gene sequence: CDR1 SGHTA, CDR2 FQGNSA. The CDR3 loop spans 15 amino acids. Here the CDR3 reads CASSLVGHLNTEAFF. For the CDR3, the DNA is TGTGCCAGCAGCTTAGTAGGTCACCTGAACACTGAAGCTTTCTTT. Full variable domain (rest looked up from reference TRBV7-2 and TRBJ1-1): GAGVSQSPSNKVTEKGKDVELRCDPISGHTALYWYRQSLGQGLEFLIYFQGNSAPDKSGLPSDRFSAERTGGSVSTLTIQRTQQEDSAVYLCASSLVGHLNTEAFFGQGTRLTVV.

In this sample, this clonotype turned up a few times. The V call is TRBV11-1, the J call TRBJ1-1; a possible D gene is TRBD1 (5 bases). Trimming left V 3 bases short and J 1 base short, with 9 bases between. Germline V lookup: CDR1 SGHAT, CDR2 FQDESV (reference sequence). The CDR3 has 14 residues. For the CDR3, the DNA is TGTGCCAGCAGCTTCATAGGGGCGAACACTGAAGCTTTCTTT. Encoded protein: CASSFIGANTEAFF.

The chain joins TRBV7-6 to TRBJ2-7; 9 bases are shared with TRBD2. Germline assignment: CDR1 SGHVS and CDR2 FNYEAQ. This CDR3 is 15 amino acids long. CDR3 DNA sequence: TGTGCTATAGAACCCGTAGCGGGGGTTGCCTACGAGCAGTACTTC. As protein: CAIEPVAGVAYEQYF.

The V gene is TRBV10-3, the J gene TRBJ2-7, with D perhaps matching TRBD2 (6 bases). The CDR3 spans 14 residues. Germline CDR1 reads ENHRY; CDR2 reads SYGVKD. V was clipped by 5 bases and J by 3 bases, with 14 bases between them. The DNA for the CDR3 is TGTGCCATCAGTTCGCTAGCGACCCTCTACGAGCAGTACTTC. It yields the protein CAISSLATLYEQYF.

As for this clonotype: Given a much more abundant clone one base away, this may be a read error. The chain recombines TRBV10-3 with TRBJ2-6, with a possible D match to TRBD1 (5 bases). The ends were cut back, 3 bases at V and 6 bases at J, with 12 bases in the middle. CDR3 length: 15 residues. From germline, CDR1 is ENHRY and CDR2 SYGVKD. This CDR3 reads CAISEGAAEANVLTF. The CDR3 nucleotides are TGTGCCATCAGTGAAGGGGCCGCTGAGGCCAACGTCCTGACTTTC.

The chain recombines TRBV6-1 with TRBJ2-7; maybe TRBD2 (7 bases). Germline V gene lookup returns CDR1 MNHNS and CDR2 SASEGT. V was trimmed by 4 bases and J by 1 base, leaving 17 bases between them. The CDR3 contains 16 residues. The CDR3 DNA sequence: TGTGCCAGCAGTGCCAGGGGAGGGTTGCGATCCTACGAGCAGTACTTC. Translating it yields CASSARGGLRSYEQYF.

A word on this clonotype: A much larger clonotype is one base distant, so this may be a read error. The chain joins TRBV2 to TRBJ1-1, with D possibly TRBD1 on 6 matching bases. V lost 6 bases, J lost 11 bases, and 16 bases lay in between. Germline loops: CDR1 SNHLY, CDR2 FYNNEI. This CDR3 has 12 amino acids. The chain's CDR3 is CASRGGGYEAFF. The CDR3, as DNA: TGTGCCAGCAGAGGGGGGGGGTACGAGGCTTTCTTT.

Remarks on this clonotype: This may be a read error, as it is one base from a much larger clone. CDR3 amino acids: CAISLAASHEQYF. For the CDR3, the DNA is TGTGCCATCAGTTTAGCCGCAAGCCACGAGCAGTACTTC. The J gene is TRBJ2-7, the V gene TRBV10-3; D call uncertain. Germline CDR1 reads ENHRY; CDR2 reads SYGVKD. Trimming shortened V by 5 bases and J by 5 bases, and 13 bases separated the two germline ends. This CDR3 contains 13 residues.

Note on this clonotype: With a much larger clone just one base away, this may be a read error. V usage is TRBV7-2 and J usage is TRBJ2-5, with D tentatively TRBD1 or TRBD2 (6 bases each). Germline V gives CDR1 SGHTA, CDR2 FQGNSA. This CDR3 has 16 residues. The DNA of the CDR3 is TGTGCCGGCAGCTTCCCCGAGGGGGGAAACCAAGAGACCCAGTACTTC. Protein product: CAGSFPEGGNQETQYF.

This clonotype showed up many times. The V gene is TRBV15, the J gene TRBJ1-2, with TRBD1 matching over 7 bases. The germline CDR1 and CDR2 sequences are LNHNV and YYDKDF (reference sequence). Trimming removed 3 bases from V and 4 bases from J; junction bases left unmatched: 5. CDR3 length: 14 residues. The CDR3 here is CATSRPRQGYGYTF. Here the CDR3 DNA reads TGTGCCACCAGCAGGCCGAGACAGGGCTATGGCTACACCTTC.

V and J are TRBV6-6 and TRBJ1-5, with 7 bases identical to TRBD1. This CDR3 has 20 amino acids. Germline CDR1 and CDR2: MNHNY and SVGAGI (reference sequence). V lost 2 bases and J lost 0; bases outside the gene matches: 16. The CDR3 nucleotides are TGTGCCAGCAGTTACCGAGACCGACAGGGCAAGCATTATAGCAATCAGCCCCAGCATTTT. This translates into CASSYRDRQGKHYSNQPQHF.

This clonotype was seen ten or more times. The chain is built from TRBV20-1 and TRBJ1-1; no firm D call. Germline CDR1 DFQATT, CDR2 SNEGSKA (reference sequence). This CDR3 has 14 residues. The V end lost 0 bases, the J end lost 1 base, and 9 bases lay between the germline ends. CDR3 sequence reads: CSARDPTENTEAFF. As DNA, the CDR3 is TGCAGTGCTAGAGACCCGACGGAGAACACTGAAGCTTTCTTT.